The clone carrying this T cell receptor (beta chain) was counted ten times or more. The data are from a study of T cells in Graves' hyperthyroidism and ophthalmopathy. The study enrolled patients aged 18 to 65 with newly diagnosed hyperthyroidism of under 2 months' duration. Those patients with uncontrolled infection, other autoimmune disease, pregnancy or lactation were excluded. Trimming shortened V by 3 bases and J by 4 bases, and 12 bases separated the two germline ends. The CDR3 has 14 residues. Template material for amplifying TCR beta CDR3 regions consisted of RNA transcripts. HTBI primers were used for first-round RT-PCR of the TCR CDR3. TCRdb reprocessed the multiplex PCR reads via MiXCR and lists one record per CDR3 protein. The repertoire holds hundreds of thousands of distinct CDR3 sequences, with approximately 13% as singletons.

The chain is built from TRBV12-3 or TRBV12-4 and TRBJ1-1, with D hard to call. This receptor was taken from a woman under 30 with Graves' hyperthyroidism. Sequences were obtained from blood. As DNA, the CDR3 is TGTGCCAGCAGTTTTCGGGAGGGCATCACTGAAGCTTTCTTT. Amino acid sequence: CASSFREGITEAFF.